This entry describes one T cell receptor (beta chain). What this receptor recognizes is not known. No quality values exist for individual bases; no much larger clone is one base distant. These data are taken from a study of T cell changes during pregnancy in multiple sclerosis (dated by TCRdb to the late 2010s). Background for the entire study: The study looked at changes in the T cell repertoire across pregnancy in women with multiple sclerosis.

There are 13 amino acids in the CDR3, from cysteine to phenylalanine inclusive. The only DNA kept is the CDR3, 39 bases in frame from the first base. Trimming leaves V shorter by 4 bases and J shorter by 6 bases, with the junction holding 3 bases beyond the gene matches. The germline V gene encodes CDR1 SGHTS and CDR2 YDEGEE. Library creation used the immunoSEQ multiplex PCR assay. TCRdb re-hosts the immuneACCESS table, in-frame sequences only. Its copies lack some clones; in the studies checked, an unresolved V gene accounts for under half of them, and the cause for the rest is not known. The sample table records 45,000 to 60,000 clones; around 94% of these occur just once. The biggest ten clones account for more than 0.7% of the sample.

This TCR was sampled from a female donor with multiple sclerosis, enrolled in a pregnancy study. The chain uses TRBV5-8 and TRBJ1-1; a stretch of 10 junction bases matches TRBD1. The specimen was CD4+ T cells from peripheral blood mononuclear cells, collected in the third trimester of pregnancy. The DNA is TGTGCCAGCAGCCCGGGACAGGGGCCTGAAGCTTTCTTT. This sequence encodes CASSPGQGPEAFF.